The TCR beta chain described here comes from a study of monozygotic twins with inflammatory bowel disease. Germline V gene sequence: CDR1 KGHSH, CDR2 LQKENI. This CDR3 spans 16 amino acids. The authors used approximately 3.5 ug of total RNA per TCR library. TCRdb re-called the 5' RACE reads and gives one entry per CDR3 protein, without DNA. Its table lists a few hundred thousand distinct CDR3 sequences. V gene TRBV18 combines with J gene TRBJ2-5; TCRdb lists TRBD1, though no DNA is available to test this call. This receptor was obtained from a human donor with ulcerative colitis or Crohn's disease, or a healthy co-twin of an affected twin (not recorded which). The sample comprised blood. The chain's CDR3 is CASSPRTGSYQETQYF.